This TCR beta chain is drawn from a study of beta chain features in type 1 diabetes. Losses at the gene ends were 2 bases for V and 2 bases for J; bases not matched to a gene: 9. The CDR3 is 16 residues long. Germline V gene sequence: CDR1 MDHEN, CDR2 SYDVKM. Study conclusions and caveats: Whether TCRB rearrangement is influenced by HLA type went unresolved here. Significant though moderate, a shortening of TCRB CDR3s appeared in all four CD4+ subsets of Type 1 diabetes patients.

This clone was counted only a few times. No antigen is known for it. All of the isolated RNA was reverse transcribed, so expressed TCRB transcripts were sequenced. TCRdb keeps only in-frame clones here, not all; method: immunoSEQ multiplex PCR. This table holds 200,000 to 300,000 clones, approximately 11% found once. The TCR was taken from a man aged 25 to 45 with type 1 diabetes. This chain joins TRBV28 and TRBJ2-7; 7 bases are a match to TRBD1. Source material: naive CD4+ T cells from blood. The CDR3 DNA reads TGTGCCAGCAGTTTAGGAGAGGGGGCGCCGACCTACGAGCAGTACTTC. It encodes CASSLGEGAPTYEQYF.